These 3 T cell receptor beta chains were sequenced from one sample in a study of control samples from healthy donors and cancer patients. Profiled with immunoSEQ multiplex PCR; TCRdb holds only in-frame clones, not every one. Altogether around 130,000 clones are present, roughly 91% being singletons, with the ten largest covering 1.5% to 2%. The sequenced sample was PBMCs. These receptors were collected from a man aged 50-59 years with head and neck cancer.

The J gene is TRBJ2-1, the V gene TRBV28; 7 nucleotides line up with TRBD1. This CDR3 has 16 amino acids. The germline gives CDR1 MDHEN, CDR2 SYDVKM. The junction had 5 bases not matched to a gene; V was cut back by 3 bases and J by 0 bases. This CDR3 reads CASSFYRDSSYNEQFF. Here the CDR3 DNA reads TGTGCCAGCAGTTTTTACCGGGACAGCTCCTACAATGAGCAGTTCTTC.

The J gene is TRBJ2-2, the V gene TRBV29-1; no definite D call. V lost 2 bases to trimming and J lost 2 bases, with 3 bases between them. CDR1 is SQVTM and CDR2 is ANQGSEA in the germline V gene. There are 12 residues in the CDR3. CDR3 loop: CSVEHNTGELFF. As DNA, the CDR3 is TGCAGCGTTGAACACAACACCGGGGAGCTGTTTTTT.

The V call is TRBV5-6, the J call TRBJ2-7, with TRBD2 as a possible D gene (6 bases). The CDR3 loop spans 13 amino acids. The V gene's germline CDR1 is SGHDT and CDR2 YYEEEE. Trimming shortened V by 5 bases and J by 0 bases, and 9 bases separated the two germline ends. DNA for the CDR3: TGTGCCAGCAGGTCGGGAGCCTCCTACGAGCAGTACTTC. Its translation: CASRSGASYEQYF.